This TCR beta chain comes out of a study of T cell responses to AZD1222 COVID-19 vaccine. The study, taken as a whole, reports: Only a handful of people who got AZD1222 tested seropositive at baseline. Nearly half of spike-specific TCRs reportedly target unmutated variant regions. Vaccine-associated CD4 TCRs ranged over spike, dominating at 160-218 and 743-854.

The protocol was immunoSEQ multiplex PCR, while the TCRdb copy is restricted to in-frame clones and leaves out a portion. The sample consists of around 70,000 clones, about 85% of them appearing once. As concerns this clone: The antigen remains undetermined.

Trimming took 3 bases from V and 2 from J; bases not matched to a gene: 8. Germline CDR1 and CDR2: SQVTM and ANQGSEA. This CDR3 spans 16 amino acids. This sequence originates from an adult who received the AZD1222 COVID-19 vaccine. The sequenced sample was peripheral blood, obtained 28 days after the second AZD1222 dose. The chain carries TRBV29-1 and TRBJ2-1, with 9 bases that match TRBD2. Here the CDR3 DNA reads TGCAGCGTTGACCTAGCGGGAACACGGGCCTACAATGAGCAGTTCTTC. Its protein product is CSVDLAGTRAYNEQFF.